The present TCR beta chain was sequenced within a study of T-cell memory formation after mild COVID-19. Whole-study results and caveats: Among clones contracting day 15 to 85, CD4/CD8 was balanced, whereas later expanders leaned CD4+.

TCRdb reprocessed the 5' RACE reads via MiXCR and lists one record per CDR3 protein. The sample has 300,000 to 350,000 distinct CDR3 sequences, 15% to 20% seen once. This clonotype was counted between two and nine times. The antigen is not known. From germline, CDR1 is MNHEY and CDR2 SMNVEV (reference sequence). This CDR3 has 14 amino acids. Between the trimmed V and J ends, which lost 7 bases and 4 bases, there was a span of 17 bases. Sequenced input: PBMCs or a T cell subset sorted from them (not recorded which). This TCR came from a man younger than 35 who had mild COVID-19 (a few samples of this study predate the infection). Cell type and time point are not known. The chain recombines TRBV27 with TRBJ2-7; D might be TRBD1 (6 bases). CDR3 amino acids: CASMDSLRSYEQYF. The CDR3 DNA reads TGTGCCAGCATGGACAGCCTGCGGTCGTACGAGCAGTACTTC.